Presented here are 21 T cell receptor beta chains from one specimen sequenced in a study of post-analysis software for immune sequencing data. Broader study findings: TRBV5-6, TRBV5-1 and TRBV20-1 were among a few TRBV segments more frequent in patients than controls.

Tagging with unique molecular identifiers was a feature of the TCR beta cDNA libraries. MiXCR, run by TCRdb on the PCR reads, gives a single entry per CDR3 protein. The repertoire holds about 200,000 distinct CDR3 sequences, with 29% as singletons. The antigens of these receptors remain unknown. The specimen sequenced was blood. The source of these receptors is a girl aged 2-17 years with multiple sclerosis.

This clonotype turned up a few times. This sequence joins TRBV14 and TRBJ2-3; TRBD2 agrees at 7 bases. J lost 2 bases, V lost 1 base, and 6 bases had no gene match. CDR1 is SGHDN, CDR2 FVKESK, per germline. The CDR3 covers 16 residues. The CDR3 nucleotides read TGTGCCAGCAGCCAAGGTCGGCTAGCGGTCACAGATACGCAGTATTTT. Protein sequence: CASSQGRLAVTDTQYF.

This clonotype came up a few times. The chain couples TRBV20-1 to TRBJ1-5, with D possibly TRBD1 on 5 matching bases. This CDR3 contains 13 residues. V was clipped by 6 bases and J by 6 bases, with 15 bases between them. CDR1 and CDR2 from the germline V gene are DFQATT and SNEGSKA (reference sequence). CDR3 coding DNA: TGCAGTGCGGGAACTGGGGCGGGTCAGCCCCAGCATTTT. Translated: CSAGTGAGQPQHF.

Only a few counts were recorded for this clonotype. The chain has TRBV5-1 and TRBJ1-5; TRBD1 matches 7 bases. The CDR3 runs 15 residues. The ends lost 5 bases at V and 7 bases at J; junction bases unmatched: 12. The V gene's germline CDR1 is SGHRS and CDR2 YFSETQ. The CDR3 DNA sequence: TGCGCCAGCAGTGTGACAGGGAGCGGGGGGCAGCCCCAGCATTTT. This sequence encodes CASSVTGSGGQPQHF. Full variable domain (missing parts from reference TRBV5-1 and TRBJ1-5): KAGVTQTPRYLIKTRGQQVTLSCSPISGHRSVSWYQQTPGQGLQFLFEYFSETQRNKGNFPGRFSGRQFSNSRSEMNVSTLELGDSALYLCASSVTGSGGQPQHFGDGTRLSIL.

A remark on this clonotype: Being one base from a much bigger clone, this may be a read error. J is TRBJ2-5 and V is TRBV5-1; possible D gene TRBD1, 6 bases. Matching the DNA end better, TRBJ2-7 makes the J call doubtful. CDR1 is SGHRS, CDR2 YFSETQ, per germline. This CDR3 spans 13 amino acids. CDR3 DNA: TGCGCCGGCAGCTTCGCAGGGGCCTACGAGCAGTACTTC. This sequence encodes CAGSFAGAYEQYF.

This clonotype was seen at least ten times. The rearrangement uses TRBV29-1 and TRBJ2-3, with TRBD1 matching over 7 bases. CDR1 SQVTM and CDR2 ANQGSEA come from the germline V gene. The V and J ends lost 7 bases and 2 bases, in that order; junction bases with no gene match: 9. This CDR3 has 14 residues. The CDR3 coding sequence is TGCAGCGCTCGAGGGACAGCCCACACAGATACGCAGTATTTT. Translated: CSARGTAHTDTQYF.

This clonotype was found many times. The J gene is TRBJ2-1, the V gene TRBV11-2; 8 nucleotides match TRBD2. Germline loops: CDR1 SGHAT, CDR2 FQNNGV. The CDR3 has 15 residues. V trimming: 1 base; J trimming: 6 bases; junction bases outside the gene matches: 5. The CDR3 nucleotides read TGTGCCAGCAGCTTAGTGGCGGGAGGTCCCAATGAGCAGTTCTTC. Protein product: CASSLVAGGPNEQFF.

This clonotype has at least ten counts. The J gene is TRBJ2-1, the V gene TRBV20-1; D not certain. CDR3 length: 13 amino acids. The V gene's germline CDR1 is DFQATT and CDR2 SNEGSKA (reference sequence). V shed 5 bases and J shed 4 bases, with 12 bases lying between them. Here the CDR3 DNA reads TGCAGTGCTGGCCTAACGGCATACAATGAGCAGTTCTTC. Translated, it gives CSAGLTAYNEQFF.

This chain uses TRBV14 with TRBJ2-1; a possible D gene is TRBD2 (6 bases). The germline V gene has CDR1 SGHDN and CDR2 FVKESK. This CDR3 has 18 residues. Trimming stripped 0 bases from V and 3 bases from J, with 18 bases between. DNA of the CDR3: TGTGCCAGCAGCCAAGATCTTATTTACACTAGCTTCTACAATGAGCAGTTCTTC. Its translation: CASSQDLIYTSFYNEQFF.

This chain uses TRBV20-1 with TRBJ1-1, with D unresolved. There are 15 residues in the CDR3. V lost 6 bases and J lost 4, with 21 bases in between. Per germline, CDR1 DFQATT and CDR2 SNEGSKA (reference sequence). The DNA of the CDR3 is TGCAGTGCGCCGCCCCTTGTGGAGGTGAGCACTGAAGCTTTCTTT. This encodes CSAPPLVEVSTEAFF.

The table lists this clonotype with a few counts. V and J are TRBV2 and TRBJ1-6; D uncertain. Trimming stripped 7 bases from V and 4 bases from J, with 8 bases between. This CDR3 comprises 13 residues. The V gene's germline CDR1 is SNHLY and CDR2 FYNNEI. CDR3 protein: CASTADYNSPLHF. CDR3 bases: TGTGCCAGCACGGCCGATTATAATTCACCCCTCCACTTT.

This chain links TRBV20-1 with TRBJ2-5; TRBD2 might be the D (6 bases). TRBJ2-7 matches the DNA end more closely, so the J call is doubtful. This CDR3 is 12 amino acids long. CDR1 is DFQATT and CDR2 is SNEGSKA in the germline V gene (reference sequence). The CDR3 DNA follows: TGCAGTGCTTCGGGGGTGTCCCACGAGCAGTACTTC. Translating it yields CSASGVSHEQYF.

This chain uses TRBV3-1 with TRBJ1-2, with 8 nucleotides matching TRBD1. This CDR3 comprises 13 residues. V lost 7 bases, J lost 3 bases, and 4 bases stayed unmatched. Germline CDR1 LGHDT, CDR2 YNNKEL (reference sequence). In DNA, the CDR3 is TGTGCCAGCAATCAGGGGGCGGACTATGGCTACACCTTC. Translation: CASNQGADYGYTF.

This clonotype appeared a few times. At one boundary the junction diverges from the germline segment, which might be a read error. The CDR3 here is CAASRTSGSGADTQYF. The CDR3 DNA reads as TGTGCCGCCAGCCGGACTAGCGGGAGTGGGGCAGATACGCAGTATTTT. This chain joins TRBV15 and TRBJ2-3; the match to TRBD2 covers 13 bases. The CDR3 runs 16 residues. Germline V CDR1 and CDR2: LNHNV, YYDKDF (reference sequence).

In its sample, this clonotype was seen once. The junction shows a germline mismatch at one end, possibly a read error. The chain carries TRBV6-5 and TRBJ2-2; D is unclear. Looked up from germline, CDR1 is MNHEY and CDR2 is SVGAGI. The CDR3 has 17 residues. The CDR3 here is CVSSYPLRTESTGELFF. In DNA form, the CDR3 reads TGTGTCAGCAGTTACCCCCTTAGGACCGAGAGCACCGGGGAGCTGTTTTTT.

Note on this clonotype: Being one base from a much bigger clone, this may be a read error. The chain employs TRBV4-2 and TRBJ2-5; 9 bases align to TRBD2. Germline assignment: CDR1 LGHNA and CDR2 YNFKEQ. The CDR3 runs 16 residues. DNA of the CDR3: TGTGCCGGCAGCCAAGGACAAGCGGGGGGCCAAGAGACCCAGTACTTC. This gives the protein CAGSQGQAGGQETQYF.

This clonotype showed up many times. The chain joins TRBV7-9 to TRBJ2-7; unclear D gene. Trimming stripped 4 bases from V and 8 bases from J, with 15 bases between. The CDR3 is 13 residues long. Germline V gene sequence: CDR1 SEHNR, CDR2 FQNEAQ (reference sequence). The CDR3 region has the DNA TGTGCCAGCAGCTCGGCAGGCACTACAAAGCAGTACTTC. As protein: CASSSAGTTKQYF.

This clonotype was observed many times. The rearrangement uses TRBV20-1 and TRBJ2-7; a weak D match, TRBD2 (5 bases). This CDR3 comprises 11 residues. Germline CDR1 reads DFQATT; CDR2 reads SNEGSKA (reference sequence). V was pared by 6 bases and J by 2 bases, with 8 bases between. The CDR3 sequence: CSAKEAYEQYF. The CDR3 nucleotides read TGCAGTGCCAAGGAGGCCTACGAGCAGTACTTC.

This clonotype was found many times. The gene calls are TRBV6-1 and TRBJ1-2; D not certain. V gave up 3 bases and J gave up 0 bases, with 11 bases separating them. This CDR3 has 15 residues. CDR1 is MNHNS and CDR2 is SASEGT in the germline V gene. CDR3 bases: TGTGCCAGCAGTGATAGTAGTACCGCTAACTATGGCTACACCTTC. Its protein product is CASSDSSTANYGYTF.

This clonotype has only one observation. A much larger clone sits a single nucleotide away, making a read error possible. V and J are TRBV29-1 and TRBJ2-5; 8 bases agree with TRBD2. This CDR3 region has 14 residues. Germline trimming cut 3 bases from V and 4 bases from J; bases unmatched to any gene: 7. Germline V gene sequence: CDR1 SQVTM, CDR2 ANQGSEA. CDR3 region: CSVDTSGGSETQYF. DNA for the CDR3: TGCAGCGTTGATACCAGCGGGGGATCAGAGACCCAGTACTTC.

The table lists this clonotype with a few counts. The chain combines TRBV29-1 with TRBJ1-2; D remains unclear. The CDR3 runs 12 residues. Trimming cost V 3 bases and J 3 bases, with 8 bases left between them. Germline lookup yields CDR1 SQVTM and CDR2 ANQGSEA. CDR3 bases: TGCAGCGTTGAGCGGGAAGACTATGGCTACACCTTC. Its translation is CSVEREDYGYTF. The full variable domain, in which reference TRBV29-1 and TRBJ1-2 provide the parts outside the CDR3, is SAVISQKPSRDICQRGTSLTIQCQVDSQVTMMFWYRQQPGQSLTLIATANQGSEATYESGFVIDKFPISRPNLTFSTLTVSNMSPEDSSIYLCSVEREDYGYTFGSGTRLTVV.

J is TRBJ1-5 and V is TRBV30, with TRBD1 as a possible D gene (5 bases). The germline V and J ends were trimmed by 3 bases and 0 bases, with 12 bases remaining between them. CDR3 length: 15 residues. Per the germline V gene, CDR1 is GTSNPN and CDR2 is SVGIG (reference sequence). The CDR3 protein is CAWSAGGSSNQPQHF. The CDR3 DNA reads as TGTGCCTGGAGCGCCGGGGGAAGTAGCAATCAGCCCCAGCATTTT.